The rows below give T cell receptor beta chains drawn from one sample of a study of CD8+CD57+ T cells in acquired aplastic anemia. Each CDR3 protein is one row after TCRdb ran MiXCR on the reads. The repertoire holds over 150,000 distinct CDR3 sequences, with about 54% as singletons. Sequences were obtained from sorted CD4+, CD8+, or CD8+CD57+ T cells (not recorded which) from PBMCs. The receptors stem from a human donor with aplastic anemia. The CDR3 runs from the conserved cysteine through the conserved F or W. The D gene is left open where the match is weak. The size field is filled for only some rows; it gives once, few, many or a size class.

TRBJ1-1 | TRBV27 | many | TRBD1 | TGTGCCAGCAGCACGACAGGGGCTGAAGCTTTCTTT | CASSTTGAEAFF
TRBJ1-1 | TRBV19 | NA | NA | TGTGCCAGTAGTATCCAGGACGGAAACACTGAAGCTTTCTTT | CASSIQDGNTEAFF
TRBJ2-5 | TRBV20-1 | NA | NA | TGCAGTGCTCTACCTAGCGACCAAGAGACCCAGTACTTC | CSALPSDQETQYF
TRBJ1-2 | TRBV19 | few | TRBD1 | TGTGCCAGTACCCTACGGGGACAGGGTTTAAGTGGCTACACCTTC | CASTLRGQGLSGYTF
TRBJ1-2 | TRBV10-3 | many | NA | TGTGCCATCAGTGAGTCGAGCGAACACTATGGCTACACCTTC | CAISESSEHYGYTF
TRBJ1-6 | TRBV4-1 | many | TRBD1 | TGCGCCAGCAGCCAAGGGACAGGGCGATTTAATTCACCCCTCCACTTT | CASSQGTGRFNSPLHF
TRBJ2-1 | TRBV19 | many | NA | TGTGCCAGTACAGAGGGAGGGGGGGGCGCCTACAATGAGCAGTTCTTC | CASTEGGGGAYNEQFF
TRBJ2-3 | TRBV14 | NA | NA | TGTGCCAGCAGCCCCCCATACACAGATACGCAGTATTTT | CASSPPYTDTQYF
TRBJ1-1 | TRBV7-3 | NA | NA | TGTGCCAGCAGCTTATGGGAGAACACTGAAGCTTTCTTT | CASSLWENTEAFF
TRBJ1-4 | TRBV20-1 | NA | TRBD1 | TGCAGTGCTAGAGAGGACAGGGGTAATGAAAAACTGTTTTTT | CSAREDRGNEKLFF
TRBJ2-7 | TRBV7-9 | NA | NA | TGTGCCAGCAGCTTGGCCGGTGTTTACGAGCAGTACTTC | CASSLAGVYEQYF
TRBJ2-5 | TRBV24-1 | NA | NA | TGTGCCACCAGTGATTTGGCTCAGGGAGAGACCCAGTACTTC | CATSDLAQGETQYF
TRBJ1-1 | TRBV19 | NA | NA | TGTGCCAGTAGTTACAGATCTTACACTGAAGCTTTCTTT | CASSYRSYTEAFF
TRBJ2-1 | TRBV5-6 | NA | NA | TGTGCCAGCAGTGTTTCCAGGGGCACCACCTACAATGAGCAGTTCTTC | CASSVSRGTTYNEQFF
TRBJ1-3 | TRBV9 | many | NA | TGTGCCAGCAGCGTAGGAGGGGCCAACTCTGGAAACACCATATATTTT | CASSVGGANSGNTIYF
TRBJ1-2 | TRBV2 | NA | TRBD1 | TGTGCCAGCAGCCCTGGACAGGGATTCTATGGCTACACCTTC | CASSPGQGFYGYTF
TRBJ2-1 | TRBV4-3 | many | TRBD2 | TGCGCCAGCAGCCAGGAACTAGCGGTGAGCTCCTACAATGAGCAGTTCTTC | CASSQELAVSSYNEQFF
TRBJ2-1 | TRBV11-1 | NA | TRBD2 | TGTGCCAGCAGCCTACCGGGACTAGCGTTAAATGAGCAGTTCTTC | CASSLPGLALNEQFF
TRBJ1-4 | TRBV10-3 | NA | TRBD1 | TGTGCCATCAGATCGGACAGGGATAATGAAAAACTGTTTTTT | CAIRSDRDNEKLFF
TRBJ2-2 | TRBV5-1 | many | NA | TGCGCCAGCAGCTCACCCCTCGACGAGACCGCGAACACCGGGGAGCTGTTTTTT | CASSSPLDETANTGELFF
TRBJ2-7 | TRBV3-1 | few | TRBD2 | TGTGCCAGCAGCCCTGGCGTGGGACTAGCGGGAGGCGAGCAGTACTTC | CASSPGVGLAGGEQYF
TRBJ1-3 | TRBV15 | NA | TRBD1 | TGTGCCACCAGCAGTGGACAGGGGCTCTCTGGAAACACCATATATTTT | CATSSGQGLSGNTIYF
TRBJ1-1 | TRBV10-3 | NA | NA | TGTGCCATCAGGGGACAATTGAACACTGAAGCTTTCTTT | CAIRGQLNTEAFF
TRBJ1-1 | TRBV7-2 | few | NA | TGTGCCAGCAGCCCGACGGTGAACACTGAAGCTTTCTTT | CASSPTVNTEAFF
TRBJ2-3 | TRBV7-2 | NA | NA | TGTGCCAGCAGCCCCCCCAGCACAGATACGCAGTATTTT | CASSPPSTDTQYF
TRBJ1-2 | TRBV19 | many | NA | TGTGCCAGTAGTATTGGAGCGTTGGGCTACACCTTC | CASSIGALGYTF
TRBJ2-1 | TRBV5-1 | NA | NA | TGCGCCAGCAGCTCGGGACTTGGCGATGAGCAGTTCTTC | CASSSGLGDEQFF
TRBJ2-7 | TRBV11-2 | NA | TRBD1 | TGTGCCAGCAGCTTCCGGACAGGGGGTAGCCACGAGCAGTACTTC | CASSFRTGGSHEQYF
TRBJ1-4 | TRBV7-3 | many | TRBD1 | TGTGCCAGCAGCCAGACCCGAGGGGGCCTAAGTGAAAAACTGTTTTTT | CASSQTRGGLSEKLFF
TRBJ1-1 | TRBV15 | NA | NA | TGTGCCACCAGCAGCGGGGGGTATAACACTGAAGCTTTCTTT | CATSSGGYNTEAFF
TRBJ1-6 | TRBV2 | few | NA | TGTGCCAGCAGGCCTAACAGGAGTTATAATTCACCCCTCCACTTT | CASRPNRSYNSPLHF
TRBJ1-1 | TRBV5-1 | NA | NA | TGCGCCAGCAGCTTGGAAGCTTTCTTT | CASSLEAFF
TRBJ2-1 | TRBV11-1 | many | NA | TGTGCCAGCAGCGCGGCTACAGGGAGGCCCCCTGGGGATGAGCAGTTCTTC | CASSAATGRPPGDEQFF
TRBJ1-2 | TRBV2 | NA | NA | TGTGCCAGCACCCCGGGGACGACGCGCTACACCTTC | CASTPGTTRYTF
TRBJ1-5 | TRBV19 | many | NA | TGTGCCAGTAGTATTAGTGAGAATCAGCCCCAGCATTTT | CASSISENQPQHF
TRBJ2-5 | TRBV11-2 | once | TRBD2 | TGTGCCAGCAGCGATGGACTAGCGGGGCTAGAGACCCAGTACTTC | CASSDGLAGLETQYF
TRBJ1-2 | TRBV12-3/TRBV12-4 | NA | NA | TGTGCCAGCGGAAGGTGGACGTACGGCTACACCTTC | CASGRWTYGYTF
TRBJ1-4 | TRBV6-5 | NA | NA | TGTGCCAGCAGTTACGGGGGGAGCCCGTCCCCTTGGGAAAACCTGTTTTTT | CASSYGGSPSPWENLFF
TRBJ2-5 | TRBV10-3 | NA | NA | TGTGCCATCAGTGACCCGAGGCAAGAGACCCAGTACTTC | CAISDPRQETQYF
TRBJ2-2 | TRBV15 | NA | TRBD2 | TGTGCCACCAGCGCGGGGGGCCCCGGGGAGCTGTTTTTT | CATSAGGPGELFF
TRBJ1-5 | TRBV19 | NA | NA | TGTGCCAGTAAGCAGCTGCTCAATCAGCCCCAGCATTTT | CASKQLLNQPQHF
TRBJ1-5 | TRBV2 | few | NA | TGTGCCAGCAGAGACAGAGTGGGTCAGCCCCAGCATTTT | CASRDRVGQPQHF
TRBJ2-5 | TRBV24-1 | few | NA | TGTGCCACCAGTAGGGGGGCGTACCAAGAGACCCAGTACTTC | CATSRGAYQETQYF
TRBJ2-7 | TRBV7-2 | NA | NA | TGTGCCAGCAGCCCCGATTACGAGCAGTACTTC | CASSPDYEQYF
TRBJ1-2 | TRBV29-1 | few | NA | TGCAGCGTTGAAGACAGTAACTATGGCTACACCTTC | CSVEDSNYGYTF
TRBJ2-6 | TRBV4-1 | many | NA | TGCGCCAGCAGCCACAGGGTCTCTGGGGCCAACGTCCTGACTTTC | CASSHRVSGANVLTF
TRBJ2-5 | TRBV7-9 | NA | TRBD2 | TGTGCCAGCAGCTTAGGGCGGGGGGGGCAGAGAGAGACCCAGTACTTC | CASSLGRGGQRETQYF
TRBJ2-3 | TRBV14 | NA | NA | TGTGCCAGCAGCCCGTGGAACACAGATACGCAATATTTT | CASSPWNTDTQYF